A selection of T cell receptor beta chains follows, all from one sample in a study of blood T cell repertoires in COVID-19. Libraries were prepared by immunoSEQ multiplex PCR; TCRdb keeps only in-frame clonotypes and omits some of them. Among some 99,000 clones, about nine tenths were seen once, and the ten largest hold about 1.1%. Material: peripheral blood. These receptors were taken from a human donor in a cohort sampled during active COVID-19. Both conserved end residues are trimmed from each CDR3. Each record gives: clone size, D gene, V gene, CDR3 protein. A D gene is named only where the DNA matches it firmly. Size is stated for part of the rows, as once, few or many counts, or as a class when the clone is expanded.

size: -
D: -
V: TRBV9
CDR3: ASREGASGNTIY

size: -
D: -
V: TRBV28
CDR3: ASSRTEGIYNEQF

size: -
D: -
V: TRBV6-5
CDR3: ASKGTAGRTDTQY

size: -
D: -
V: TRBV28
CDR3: ASSLISRGAKETQY

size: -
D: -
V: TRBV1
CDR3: TSSQDLGDVRPRMKLVLYEQY

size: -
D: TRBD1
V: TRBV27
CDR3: ASSLSRPDRENTEAF

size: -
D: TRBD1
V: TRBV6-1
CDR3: ASSEAGGQGYEQY

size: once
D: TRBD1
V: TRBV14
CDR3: ASSQDLQGAPGTEAF

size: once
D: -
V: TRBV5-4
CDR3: ASSLPSTEQY

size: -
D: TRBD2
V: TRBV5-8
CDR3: ASSLVAGGSQY

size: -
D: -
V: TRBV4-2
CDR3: ASSQEGLPSSYNEQF

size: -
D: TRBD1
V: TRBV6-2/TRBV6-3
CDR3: ASSPGQGASTDTQY

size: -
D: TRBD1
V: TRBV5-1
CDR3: ASSFLGTGSADTQY

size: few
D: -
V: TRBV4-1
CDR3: ASSRGSSPGTGSYEQY

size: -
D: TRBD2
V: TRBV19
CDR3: ASSTGLAGPTDTQY

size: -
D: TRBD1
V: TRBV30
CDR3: AWSVGGQGRGEVAF

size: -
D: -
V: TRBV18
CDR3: ASSPVSPYEQY

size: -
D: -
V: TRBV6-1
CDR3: ASSEQRHYGYT

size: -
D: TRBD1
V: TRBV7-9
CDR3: ASIGQGANTEAF

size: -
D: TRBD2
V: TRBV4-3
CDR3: ASSQRETYEQY

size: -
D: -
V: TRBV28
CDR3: ASSLSSLRQY

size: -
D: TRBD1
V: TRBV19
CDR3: ASSTQGSRETQY

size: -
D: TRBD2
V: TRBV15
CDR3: ATSSISSGLAAPQF

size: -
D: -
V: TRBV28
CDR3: ASTVAMNTEAF

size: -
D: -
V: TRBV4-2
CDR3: ASSLQATSDTDTQY

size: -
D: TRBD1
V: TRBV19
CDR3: ASRTGGAPPNTEAF

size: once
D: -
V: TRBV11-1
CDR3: ASSLGQGSAQY

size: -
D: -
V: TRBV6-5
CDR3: ASRGELSYNSPLH

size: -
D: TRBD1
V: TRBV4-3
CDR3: ASSQEWGQGDEQY

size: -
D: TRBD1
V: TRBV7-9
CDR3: ASSLGVTGDNSPLH

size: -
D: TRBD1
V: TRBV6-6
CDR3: ASRGTGGSGNTIY

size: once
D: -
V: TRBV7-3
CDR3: ASSLTGVGTGELF

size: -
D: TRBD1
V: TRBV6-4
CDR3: ASRQDRGLADTQY

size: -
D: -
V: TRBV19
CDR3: ASSITGIQETQY